What follows are 8 T cell receptor beta chains derived from one specimen sequenced in a study of neurological immune-mediated disorders. A single record per CDR3 protein comes from TCRdb applying MiXCR to the 5' RACE reads. The table lists nearly 60,000 distinct CDR3 sequences, 3% to 3.5% of them singletons. The material sequenced was PBMCs. The source is a woman in her fifties or sixties with multiple sclerosis.

This clonotype was counted at least ten times. The V gene is TRBV7-2, the J gene TRBJ2-3; D may correspond to TRBD1 or TRBD2 (6 bases each). Germline CDR1 SGHTA, CDR2 FQGNSA. The germline V and J ends were trimmed by 0 bases and 1 base, with 11 bases remaining between them. This CDR3 is built from 16 residues. CDR3 in amino acids: CASSLAGGVGTDTQYF. The CDR3 bases are TGTGCCAGCAGCTTAGCGGGGGGCGTCGGCACAGATACGCAGTATTTT.

This clonotype occurred a few times. This clone may be a read error of a much larger clone one base away. V and J are TRBV27 and TRBJ2-6; D is unresolved. The CDR3 consists of 15 residues. V was shortened by 6 bases and J by 1 base, with 10 bases between the two germline ends. Germline assignment: CDR1 MNHEY and CDR2 SMNVEV (reference sequence). The chain's CDR3 is CASRHDFSGANVLTF. CDR3 in DNA: TGTGCCAGCAGACATGACTTTTCTGGGGCCAACGTCCTGACTTTC.

This clonotype was recorded many times. J is TRBJ1-5 and V is TRBV5-8; 7 positions match TRBD1. Germline trimming cut 4 bases from V and 3 bases from J; bases unmatched to any gene: 7. The CDR3 covers 15 residues. Germline CDR1 SGHTS, CDR2 YDEGEE. The CDR3 sequence is CASSHETGLNQPQHF. CDR3 nucleotides: TGTGCCAGCAGCCATGAGACAGGGCTCAATCAGCCCCAGCATTTT.

This clonotype was observed at least ten times. V gene TRBV11-3 combines with J gene TRBJ2-1, with no clear D. Deletions cut 5 bases from V and 5 bases from J, with 19 bases between. There are 16 residues in the CDR3. Germline assignment: CDR1 SGHNT and CDR2 YENEEA. CDR3 in amino acids: CASSPAGRGRDNEQFF. The CDR3 region has the DNA TGTGCCAGCAGCCCGGCCGGAAGAGGTCGGGACAATGAGCAGTTCTTC.

This clonotype was counted many times. This chain joins TRBV9 and TRBJ2-2; possible D gene TRBD2, 6 bases. The CDR3 contains 18 residues. With 0 bases removed from V and 4 bases from J, the gap between germline ends came to 19 bases. CDR1 is SGDLS and CDR2 is YYNGEE in the germline V gene. The CDR3, as DNA: TGTGCCAGCAGCGTAGCTACTAGAGGGCGGGGCGGCACCGGGGAGCTGTTTTTT. Its protein product is CASSVATRGRGGTGELFF.

This clonotype was recorded at least ten times. The chain links TRBV9 to TRBJ2-6; no reliable D call. CDR3 size: 10 residues. V was shortened by 8 bases and J by 3 bases, with 0 bases between the two germline ends. CDR1 SGDLS and CDR2 YYNGEE come from the germline V gene. CDR3 sequence: CASGANVLTF. The DNA of the CDR3 is TGTGCCAGTGGGGCCAACGTCCTGACTTTC. Full variable domain (rest looked up from reference TRBV9 and TRBJ2-6): DSGVTQTPKHLITATGQRVTLRCSPRSGDLSVYWYQQSLDQGLQFLIQYYNGEERAKGNILERFSAQQFPDLHSELNLSSLELGDSALYFCASGANVLTFGAGSRLTVL.

This clonotype occurred a few times. Just one base apart from a much larger clone, this may be a read error. The conserved closing phenylalanine or tryptophan is absent in this CDR3, likely reflecting a read error. This chain uses TRBV2 with TRBJ2-7, with D unresolved. The germline V gene encodes CDR1 SNHLY and CDR2 FYNNEI. There are 13 residues in the CDR3. V was cut by 2 bases and J by 3 bases, with 8 bases left in between. This chain's CDR3 is CASSEQESYEQYC. DNA for the CDR3: TGTGCCAGCAGTGAACAGGAAAGCTACGAGCAGTACTGC.

This clonotype was seen many times. The chain recombines TRBV12-3 or TRBV12-4 with TRBJ2-1; TRBD2 matches 10 bases. Trimming took 5 bases from V and 8 from J; bases not matched to a gene: 9. The length of the CDR3 is 15 residues. This CDR3 reads CASSIEAGGPYEQFF. CDR3 coding DNA: TGTGCCAGCAGTATCGAAGCGGGAGGGCCATATGAGCAGTTCTTC.